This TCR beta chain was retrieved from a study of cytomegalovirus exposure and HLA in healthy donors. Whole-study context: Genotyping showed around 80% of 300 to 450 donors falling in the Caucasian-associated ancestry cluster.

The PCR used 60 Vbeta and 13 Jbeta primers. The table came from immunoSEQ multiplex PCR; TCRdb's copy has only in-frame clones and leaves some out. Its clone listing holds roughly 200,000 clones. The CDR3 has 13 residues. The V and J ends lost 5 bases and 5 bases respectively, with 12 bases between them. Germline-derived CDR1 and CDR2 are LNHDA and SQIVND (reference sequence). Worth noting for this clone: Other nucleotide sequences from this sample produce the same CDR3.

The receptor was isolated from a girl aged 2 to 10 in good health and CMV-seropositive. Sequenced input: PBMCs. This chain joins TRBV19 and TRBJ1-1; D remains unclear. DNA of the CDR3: TGTGCCAGTAGTCCCCGAGGGAGGACTGAAGCTTTCTTT. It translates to CASSPRGRTEAFF.